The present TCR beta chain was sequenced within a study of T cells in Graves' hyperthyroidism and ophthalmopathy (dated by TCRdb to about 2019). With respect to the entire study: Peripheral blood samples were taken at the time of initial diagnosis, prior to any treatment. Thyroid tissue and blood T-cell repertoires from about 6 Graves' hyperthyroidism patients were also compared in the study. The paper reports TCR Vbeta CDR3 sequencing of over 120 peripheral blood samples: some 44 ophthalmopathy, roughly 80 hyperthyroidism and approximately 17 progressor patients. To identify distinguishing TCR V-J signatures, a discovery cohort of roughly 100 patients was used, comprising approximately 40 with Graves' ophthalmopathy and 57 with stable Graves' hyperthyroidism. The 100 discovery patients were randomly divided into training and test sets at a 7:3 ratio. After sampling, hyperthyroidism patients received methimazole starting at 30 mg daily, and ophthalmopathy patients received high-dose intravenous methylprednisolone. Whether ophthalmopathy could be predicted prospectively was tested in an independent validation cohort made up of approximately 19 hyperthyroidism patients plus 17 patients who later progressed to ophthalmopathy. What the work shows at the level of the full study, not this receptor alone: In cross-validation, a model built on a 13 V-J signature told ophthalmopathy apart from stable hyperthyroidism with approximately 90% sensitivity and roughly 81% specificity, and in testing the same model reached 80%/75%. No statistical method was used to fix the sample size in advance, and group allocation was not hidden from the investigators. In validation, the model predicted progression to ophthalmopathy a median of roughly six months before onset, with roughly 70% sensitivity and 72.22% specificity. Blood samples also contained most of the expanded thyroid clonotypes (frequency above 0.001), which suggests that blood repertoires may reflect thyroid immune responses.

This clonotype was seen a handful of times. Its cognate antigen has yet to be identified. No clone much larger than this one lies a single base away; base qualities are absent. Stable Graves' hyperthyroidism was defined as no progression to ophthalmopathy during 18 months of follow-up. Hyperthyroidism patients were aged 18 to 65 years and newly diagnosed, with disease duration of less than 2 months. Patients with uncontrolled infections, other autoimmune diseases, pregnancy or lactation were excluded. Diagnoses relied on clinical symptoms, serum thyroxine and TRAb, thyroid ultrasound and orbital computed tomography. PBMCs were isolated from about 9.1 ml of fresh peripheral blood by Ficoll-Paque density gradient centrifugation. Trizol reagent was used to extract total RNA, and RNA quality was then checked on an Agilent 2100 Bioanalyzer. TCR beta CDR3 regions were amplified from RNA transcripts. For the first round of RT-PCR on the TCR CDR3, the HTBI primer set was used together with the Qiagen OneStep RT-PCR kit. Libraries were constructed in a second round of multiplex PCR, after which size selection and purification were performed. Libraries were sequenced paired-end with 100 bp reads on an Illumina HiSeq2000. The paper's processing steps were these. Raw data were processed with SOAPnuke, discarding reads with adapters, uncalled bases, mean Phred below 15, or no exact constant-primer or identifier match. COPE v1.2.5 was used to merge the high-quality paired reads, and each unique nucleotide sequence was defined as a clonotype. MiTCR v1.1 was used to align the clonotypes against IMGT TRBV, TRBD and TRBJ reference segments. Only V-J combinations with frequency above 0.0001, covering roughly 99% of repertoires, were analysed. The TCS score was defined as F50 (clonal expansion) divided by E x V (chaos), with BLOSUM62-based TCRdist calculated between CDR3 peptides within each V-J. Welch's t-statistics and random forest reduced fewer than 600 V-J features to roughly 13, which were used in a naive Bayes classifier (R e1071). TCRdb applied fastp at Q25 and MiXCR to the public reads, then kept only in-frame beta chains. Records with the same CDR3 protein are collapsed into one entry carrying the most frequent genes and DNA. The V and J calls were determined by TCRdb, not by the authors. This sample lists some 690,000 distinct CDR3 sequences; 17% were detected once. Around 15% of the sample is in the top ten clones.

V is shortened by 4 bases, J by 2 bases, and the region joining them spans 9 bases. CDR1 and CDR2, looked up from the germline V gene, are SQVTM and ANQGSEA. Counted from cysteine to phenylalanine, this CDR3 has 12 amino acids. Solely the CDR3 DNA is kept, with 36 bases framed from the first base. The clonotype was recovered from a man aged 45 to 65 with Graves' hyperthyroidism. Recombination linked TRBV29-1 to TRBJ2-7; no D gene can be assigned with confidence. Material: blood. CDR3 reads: CSVVVQTYEQYF. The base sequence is TGCAGCGTTGTTGTCCAGACCTACGAGCAGTACTTC.